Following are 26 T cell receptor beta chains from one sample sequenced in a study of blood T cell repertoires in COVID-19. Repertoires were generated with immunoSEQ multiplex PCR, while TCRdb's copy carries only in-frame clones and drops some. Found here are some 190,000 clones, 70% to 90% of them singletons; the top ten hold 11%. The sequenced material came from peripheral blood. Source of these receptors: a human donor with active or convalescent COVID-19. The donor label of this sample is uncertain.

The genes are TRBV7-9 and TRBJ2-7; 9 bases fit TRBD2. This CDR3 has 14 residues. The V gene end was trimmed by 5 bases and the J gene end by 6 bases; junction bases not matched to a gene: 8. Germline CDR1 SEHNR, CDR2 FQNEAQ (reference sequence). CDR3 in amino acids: CASSRGAGGGEQYF. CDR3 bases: TGTGCCAGCAGCCGTGGGGCGGGAGGGGGCGAGCAGTACTTC.

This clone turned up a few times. The CDR3 nucleotides read TGCAGCGTGAGGGCAGGGGCCAACGTCCTGACTTTC. It specifies CSVRAGANVLTF. The V gene is TRBV29-1, the J gene TRBJ2-6; tentative D call: TRBD2 (5 bases). This CDR3 is 12 amino acids long. V was clipped by 6 bases and J by 4 bases, with 7 bases between them. From germline, CDR1 is SQVTM and CDR2 ANQGSEA.

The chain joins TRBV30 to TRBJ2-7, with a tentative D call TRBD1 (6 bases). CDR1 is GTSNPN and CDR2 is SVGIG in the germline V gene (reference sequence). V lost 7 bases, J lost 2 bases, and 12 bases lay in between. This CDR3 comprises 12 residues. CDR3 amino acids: CAFQGYAYEQYF. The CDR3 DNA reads TGTGCCTTTCAGGGGTACGCCTACGAGCAGTACTTC.

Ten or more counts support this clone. The CDR3 bases are TGTGCCAGTTCTCGGGGGGGCTCTGGAAACACCATATATTTT. Translated: CASSRGGSGNTIYF. The chain recombines TRBV19 with TRBJ1-3; a possible D gene is TRBD1 (5 bases). V was clipped by 8 bases and J by 0 bases, with 11 bases between them. CDR1 and CDR2 (germline): LNHDA, SQIVND (reference sequence). The CDR3 is 14 amino acids.

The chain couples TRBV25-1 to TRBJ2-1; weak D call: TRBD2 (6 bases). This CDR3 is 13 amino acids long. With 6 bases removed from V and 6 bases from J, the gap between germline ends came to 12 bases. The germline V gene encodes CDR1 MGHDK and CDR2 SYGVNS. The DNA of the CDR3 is TGTGCCAGCAGCCGGGACTTTACCAATGAGCAGTTCTTC. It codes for CASSRDFTNEQFF.

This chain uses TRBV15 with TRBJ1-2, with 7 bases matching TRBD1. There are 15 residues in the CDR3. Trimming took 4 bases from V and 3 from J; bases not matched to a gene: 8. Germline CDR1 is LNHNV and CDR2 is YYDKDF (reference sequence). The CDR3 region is CATSTRGQVDYGYTF. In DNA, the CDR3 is TGTGCCACCAGCACGCGTGGACAGGTTGACTATGGCTACACCTTC.

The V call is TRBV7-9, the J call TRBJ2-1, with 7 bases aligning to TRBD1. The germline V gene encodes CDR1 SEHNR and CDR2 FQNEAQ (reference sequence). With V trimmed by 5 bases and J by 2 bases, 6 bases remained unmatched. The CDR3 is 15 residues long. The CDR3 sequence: CASSQGVSPYNEQFF. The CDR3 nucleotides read TGTGCCAGCAGCCAGGGGGTGTCCCCCTACAATGAGCAGTTCTTC.

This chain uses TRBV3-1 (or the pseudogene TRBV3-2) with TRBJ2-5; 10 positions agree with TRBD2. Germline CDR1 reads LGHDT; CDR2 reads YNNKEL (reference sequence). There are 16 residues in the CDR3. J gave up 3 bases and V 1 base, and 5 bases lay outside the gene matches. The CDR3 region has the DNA TGTGCCAGCAGCCAAGCAGGAGCGGGAGGGGAAGAGACCCAGTACTTC. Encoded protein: CASSQAGAGGEETQYF.

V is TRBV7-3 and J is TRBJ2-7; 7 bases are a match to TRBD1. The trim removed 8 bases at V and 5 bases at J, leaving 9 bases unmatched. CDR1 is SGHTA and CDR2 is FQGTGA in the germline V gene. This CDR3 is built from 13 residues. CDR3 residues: CASGEGATNEQYF. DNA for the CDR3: TGTGCCAGCGGAGAGGGGGCAACGAACGAGCAGTACTTC. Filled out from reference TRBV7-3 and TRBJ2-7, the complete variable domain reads GAGVSQTPSNKVTEKGKYVELRCDPISGHTALYWYRQSLGQGPEFLIYFQGTGAADDSGLPNDRFFAVRPEGSVSTLKIQRTERGDSAVYLCASGEGATNEQYFGPGTRLTVT.

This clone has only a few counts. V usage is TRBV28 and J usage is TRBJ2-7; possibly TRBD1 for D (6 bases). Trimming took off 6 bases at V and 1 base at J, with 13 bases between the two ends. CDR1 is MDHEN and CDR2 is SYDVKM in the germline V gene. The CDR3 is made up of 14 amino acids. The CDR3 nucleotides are TGTGCCAGCAGCTTGGCTCAGGGGTCCTACGAGCAGTACTTC. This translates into CASSLAQGSYEQYF.

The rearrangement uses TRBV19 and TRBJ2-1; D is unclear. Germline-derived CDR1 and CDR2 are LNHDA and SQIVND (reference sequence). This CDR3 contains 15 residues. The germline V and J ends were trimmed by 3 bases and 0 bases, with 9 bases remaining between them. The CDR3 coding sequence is TGTGCCAGTAGTATTTCCAGAAGCTCCTACAATGAGCAGTTCTTC. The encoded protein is CASSISRSSYNEQFF. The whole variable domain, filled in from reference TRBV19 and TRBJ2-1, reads DGGITQSPKYLFRKEGQNVTLSCEQNLNHDAMYWYRQDPGQGLRLIYYSQIVNDFQKGDIAEGYSVSREKKESFPLTVTSAQKNPTAFYLCASSISRSSYNEQFFGPGTRLTVL.

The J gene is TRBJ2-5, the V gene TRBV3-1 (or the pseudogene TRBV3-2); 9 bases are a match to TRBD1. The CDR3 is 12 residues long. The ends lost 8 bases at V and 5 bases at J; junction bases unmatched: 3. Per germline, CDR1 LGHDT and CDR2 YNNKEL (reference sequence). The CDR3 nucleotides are TGTGCCAGCCGAGGACAGGGGGAGACCCAGTACTTC. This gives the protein CASRGQGETQYF.

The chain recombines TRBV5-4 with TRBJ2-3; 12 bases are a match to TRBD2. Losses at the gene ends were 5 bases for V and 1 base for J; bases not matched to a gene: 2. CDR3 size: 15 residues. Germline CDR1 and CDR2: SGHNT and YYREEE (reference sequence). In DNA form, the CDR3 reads TGTGCCAGCAGGCGACTAGCGGGGGGCACAGATACGCAGTATTTT. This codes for CASRRLAGGTDTQYF.

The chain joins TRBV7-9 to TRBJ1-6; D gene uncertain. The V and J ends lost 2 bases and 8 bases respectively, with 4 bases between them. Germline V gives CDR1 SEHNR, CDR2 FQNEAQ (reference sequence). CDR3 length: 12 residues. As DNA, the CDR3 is TGTGCCAGCAGCTTAACTGATTCACCCCTCCACTTT. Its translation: CASSLTDSPLHF.

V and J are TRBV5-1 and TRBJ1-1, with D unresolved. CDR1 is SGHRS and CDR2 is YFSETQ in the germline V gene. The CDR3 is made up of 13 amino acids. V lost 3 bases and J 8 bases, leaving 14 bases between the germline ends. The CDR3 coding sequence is TGCGCCAGCAGCTCGAGAAACAGTGACGAAGCTTTCTTT. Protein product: CASSSRNSDEAFF.

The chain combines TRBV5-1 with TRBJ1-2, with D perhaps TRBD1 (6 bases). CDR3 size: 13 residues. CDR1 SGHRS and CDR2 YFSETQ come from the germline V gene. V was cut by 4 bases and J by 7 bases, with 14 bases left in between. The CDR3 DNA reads TGCGCCAGCAGCGTGGCAGGGGTCGGTGGCTACACCTTC. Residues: CASSVAGVGGYTF.

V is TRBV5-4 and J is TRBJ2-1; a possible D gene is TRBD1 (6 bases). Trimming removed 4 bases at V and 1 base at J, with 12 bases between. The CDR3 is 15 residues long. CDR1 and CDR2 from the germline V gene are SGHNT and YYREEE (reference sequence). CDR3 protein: CASSIGQLSYNEQFF. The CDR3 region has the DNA TGTGCCAGCAGCATAGGACAGTTGTCCTACAATGAGCAGTTCTTC. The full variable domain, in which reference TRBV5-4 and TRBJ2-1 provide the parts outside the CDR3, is ETGVTQSPTHLIKTRGQQVTLRCSSQSGHNTVSWYQQALGQGPQFIFQYYREEENGRGNFPPRFSGLQFPNYSSELNVNALELDDSALYLCASSIGQLSYNEQFFGPGTRLTVL.

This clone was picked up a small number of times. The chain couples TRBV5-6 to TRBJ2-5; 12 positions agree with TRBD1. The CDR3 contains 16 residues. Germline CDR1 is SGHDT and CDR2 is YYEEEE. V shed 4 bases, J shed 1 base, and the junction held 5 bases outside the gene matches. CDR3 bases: TGTGCCAGCAGCCCAGGGACAGGGGGCCCCCAAGAGACCCAGTACTTC. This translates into CASSPGTGGPQETQYF.

CDR3 sequence (DNA): TGTGCCAGCAGCCGGGGACTAGCGACCTACGAGCAGTACTTC. It codes for CASSRGLATYEQYF. V gene TRBV5-4 combines with J gene TRBJ2-7; 10 bases match TRBD2. With 4 bases clipped from V and 2 bases from J, the junction kept 3 bases outside the gene matches. The germline V gene encodes CDR1 SGHNT and CDR2 YYREEE (reference sequence). This CDR3 has 14 amino acids.

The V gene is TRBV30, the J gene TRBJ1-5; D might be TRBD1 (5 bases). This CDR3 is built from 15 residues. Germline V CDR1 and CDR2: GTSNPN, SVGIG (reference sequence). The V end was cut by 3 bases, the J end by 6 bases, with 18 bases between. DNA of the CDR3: TGTGCCTGGAGCCGATACCAGGGTAACGGTCAGCCCCAGCATTTT. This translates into CAWSRYQGNGQPQHF.

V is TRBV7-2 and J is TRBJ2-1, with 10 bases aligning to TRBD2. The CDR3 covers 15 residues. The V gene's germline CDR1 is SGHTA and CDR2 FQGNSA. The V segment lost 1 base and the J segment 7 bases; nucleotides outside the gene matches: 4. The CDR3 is CASSLGATSGNEQFF. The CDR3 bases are TGTGCCAGCAGCTTAGGTGCGACTAGCGGGAATGAGCAGTTCTTC.

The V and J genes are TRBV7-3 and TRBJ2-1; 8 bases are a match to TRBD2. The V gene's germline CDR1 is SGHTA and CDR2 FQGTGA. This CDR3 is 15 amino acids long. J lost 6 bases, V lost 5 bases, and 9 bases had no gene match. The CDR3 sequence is CASSPRSGTGNEQFF. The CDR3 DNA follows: TGTGCCAGCAGCCCCCGTAGCGGGACGGGCAATGAGCAGTTCTTC. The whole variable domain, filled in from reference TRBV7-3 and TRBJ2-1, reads GAGVSQTPSNKVTEKGKYVELRCDPISGHTALYWYRQSLGQGPEFLIYFQGTGAADDSGLPNDRFFAVRPEGSVSTLKIQRTERGDSAVYLCASSPRSGTGNEQFFGPGTRLTVL.

The CDR3 sequence: CASSQDPGGTDTQYF. CDR3 bases: TGCGCCAGCAGCCAAGATCCCGGGGGTACAGATACGCAGTATTTT. This chain links TRBV4-1 with TRBJ2-3, with D possibly TRBD2 on 6 matching bases. Germline V gene sequence: CDR1 MGHRA, CDR2 YSYEKL. This CDR3 has 15 residues. The V end was cut by 0 bases, the J end by 3 bases, with 10 bases between.

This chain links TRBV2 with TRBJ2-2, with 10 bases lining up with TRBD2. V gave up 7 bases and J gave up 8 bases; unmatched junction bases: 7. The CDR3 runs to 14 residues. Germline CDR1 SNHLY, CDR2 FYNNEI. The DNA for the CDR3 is TGTGCCAGCATGGCTAGCGGGGGTTCTGGGGAGCTGTTTTTT. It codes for CASMASGGSGELFF.

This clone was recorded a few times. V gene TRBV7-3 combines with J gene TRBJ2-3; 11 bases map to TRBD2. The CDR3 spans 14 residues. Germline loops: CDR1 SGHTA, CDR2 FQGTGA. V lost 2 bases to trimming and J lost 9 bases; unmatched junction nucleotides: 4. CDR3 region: CASSLGTSGGTQYF. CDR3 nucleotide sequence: TGTGCCAGCAGCTTAGGTACTAGCGGGGGCACGCAGTATTTT.

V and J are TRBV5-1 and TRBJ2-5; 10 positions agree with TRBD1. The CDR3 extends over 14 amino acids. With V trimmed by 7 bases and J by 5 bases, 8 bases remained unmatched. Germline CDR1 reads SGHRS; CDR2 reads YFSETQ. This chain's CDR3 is CASRLTGGAETQYF. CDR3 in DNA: TGCGCCAGCCGATTGACAGGGGGCGCGGAGACCCAGTACTTC.